The clone carrying this T cell receptor (beta chain) was counted between two and nine times. The data belong to a study of T cell changes during pregnancy in multiple sclerosis. With 3 bases clipped from V and 1 base from J, the junction kept 5 bases outside the gene matches. This CDR3 is built from 15 residues. Germline V gene sequence: CDR1 SGHDT, CDR2 YYEEEE. Using immunoSEQ multiplex PCR, the repertoire was profiled, and TCRdb retains in-frame clones only, with some absent. The profile shows 55,000 to 85,000 clones, roughly 94% of them singletons. The sequenced sample was peripheral blood, obtained in the third trimester of pregnancy. This sequence joins TRBV5-6 and TRBJ1-1; 8 nucleotides match TRBD1. The sequence derives from a female donor with multiple sclerosis, enrolled in a pregnancy study. The CDR3 protein is CASSSPGQENTEAFF. The CDR3 DNA is TGTGCCAGCAGCTCCCCGGGACAGGAGAACACTGAAGCTTTCTTT. The whole variable domain, remainder taken from reference TRBV5-6 and TRBJ1-1, is DAGVTQSPTHLIKTRGQQVTLRCSPKSGHDTVSWYQQALGQGPQFIFQYYEEEERQRGNFPDRFSGHQFPNYSSELNVNALLLGDSALYLCASSSPGQENTEAFFGQGTRLTVV.